This T cell receptor beta chain is from a study of T cell responses to AZD1222 COVID-19 vaccine (dated by TCRdb to the early 2020s). About the investigation overall: Because spike-specific TCR depth and breadth did not differ between the two schedules, AZD1222 recipients who got a second dose at roughly 4 weeks were pooled with those who got a second dose at roughly 12 weeks. A total of 230 or so trial participants underwent TCR sequencing, of whom approximately 210 received two doses of AZD1222 and around 25 received two doses of the MenACWY control vaccine. Trial participants were enrolled into age subgroups of 18-55, 56-69 and 70-plus years, which contained about 150, 28 and 57 TCR-sequenced participants, respectively. General study outcomes and caveats: After two AZD1222 doses, both the breadth and the depth of spike-specific TCRs were significantly higher than at day 0 and than in MenACWY recipients. Vaccine-associated CD4 TCRs spanned the whole spike protein, with dominant responses in regions 160-218 and 743-854. Because no day 14 peak-response samples were available, repertoires were characterized only after the peak T cell response. Reportedly, close to half of the unique spike-specific TCRs recognized epitopes lying outside the regions that are mutated in the B.1.351 and B.1.1.7 variants. Conclusions about previously exposed vaccinees are limited, since just six AZD1222 recipients were seropositive for SARS-CoV-2 at baseline. The 56-69-year group was small, and its depth increase did not reach significance, likely because of low power. Most participants were white British and females outnumbered males, and the authors suggested that clonal diversity may have been underestimated.

Trimming takes 5 bases from V and 9 bases from J, and the germline ends sit 16 bases apart. According to the germline V gene (reference sequence), CDR1 reads LNHDA and CDR2 reads SQIVND. Spanning cysteine to phenylalanine, the CDR3 consists of 13 amino acids. Of the read, only the CDR3 DNA is kept; its 39 bases are in frame from base 1. As concerns this clone: There is no known antigen for this receptor. Per-nucleotide qualities are absent, and no much larger clonotype sits a single base away.

Per the publication, the time point label means: baseline before first vaccination. The vaccinee samples were drawn from two UK trials, COV001 and COV002, one of which was a single-blind randomized controlled phase 2/3 trial testing AZD1222 (ChAdOx1 nCoV-19) in healthy adults. For TCRbeta chain sequencing, PBMC samples from trial participants were taken at day 0 and at day 28 after the second dose. The CDR3 regions of human TCRbeta chains were analyzed by immunosequencing. The study's processing was this. TCRs in the repertoires were compared against a reference library of SARS-CoV-2-specific TCRs that had been generated with the MIRA antigen-specificity platform. Breadth meant the fraction of unique TCRs that were SARS-CoV-2-associated, whereas depth meant the fraction of total T cells that were SARS-CoV-2-associated. Using the MIRA data, every spike-specific TCR was mapped to the spike region that the TCR reacted to and assigned to either a CD4 or a CD8 class. Log10-transformed breadth and depth values were compared by one-way ANOVA with Sidak's multiple comparisons tests. In its TCRdb copy, this immuneACCESS table keeps in-frame sequences only and misses some clones. Where compared with another copy, unresolved V genes explain less than half of these, and the others have no known cause. That table is the source of V, J and clone size, and D and trimming were worked out from the DNA. The sample has around 94,000 clones on record, roughly 89% of them singletons. The ten largest clones represent around 3.9% of the sample.

The receptor chain draws on TRBV19 and TRBJ1-2; the D gene identity is not certain. This TCR was recovered from an adult in good health. The source material was peripheral blood, sampled on day 0 of AZD1222 vaccination. The nucleotides are TGTGCCAGTAGTGACCTCCGGCCCCGGAGCTACACCTTC. This is translated as CASSDLRPRSYTF. When the CDR3 is completed using the reference TRBV19 and TRBJ1-2 genes on either side, the full variable domain is DGGITQSPKYLFRKEGQNVTLSCEQNLNHDAMYWYRQDPGQGLRLIYYSQIVNDFQKGDIAEGYSVSREKKESFPLTVTSAQKNPTAFYLCASSDLRPRSYTFGSGTRLTVV.